Given below is one T cell receptor beta chain in context. One base away lies a much larger clone, so this may be a sequencing read error. There were TCR beta CDR3 regions amplified from RNA transcripts. First-round RT-PCR of the TCR CDR3 relied on the HTBI primer set. A single record per CDR3 protein comes from TCRdb applying MiXCR to the multiplex PCR reads. The sample lists 300,000 to 500,000 distinct CDR3 sequences; over 12% were seen once. This entry comes from a study of T cells in Graves' hyperthyroidism and ophthalmopathy. Germline CDR1 is LGHDT and CDR2 is YNNKEL (reference sequence). The CDR3 contains 14 residues. Trimming left V 5 bases short and J 2 bases short, with 10 bases between.

The source material was blood. The V gene is TRBV3-1, the J gene TRBJ2-1; D unclear. The receptor comes from a man aged 45-60 years with Graves' ophthalmopathy. CDR3 amino acids: CASSWRRTYNEQFF. CDR3 coding DNA: TGTGCCAGCAGCTGGCGACGGACCTACAATGAGCAGTTCTTC.